The rows below give T cell receptor beta chains drawn from one sample of a study of response to subunit inactivated influenza vaccine. TCRdb independently ran MiXCR on the RT-PCR reads; one entry per CDR3 protein. The table shows 610,000 or so distinct CDR3 sequences, with 14% occurring only once. Specimen: PBMCs from blood, collected 11 to 12 days after vaccination. The receptors come from a man between 45 and 60 years old who received an inactivated influenza vaccine. Both conserved end residues are part of each CDR3. D genes are given only for firm matches. Rows give clone size only sometimes, using once, few, many, or a class for an expanded clone.

CATSDDRGFRANTGELFF TGTGCCACCAGTGATGACAGGGGCTTCAGGGCGAACACCGGGGAGCTGTTTTTT many TRBV24-1 TRBD1 TRBJ2-2
CASSSLAGEANEQFF TGTGCCAGCAGCTCTCTAGCGGGAGAGGCCAATGAGCAGTTCTTC few TRBV7-9 TRBD2 TRBJ2-1
CASSPISSGTHTEAFF TGTGCCAGCAGCCCAATTTCTTCCGGGACACACACTGAAGCTTTCTTT few TRBV5-6 NA TRBJ1-1
CSARLGSYYEQYF TGCAGTGCTCGGCTAGGCTCTTACTACGAGCAGTACTTC NA TRBV20-1 NA TRBJ2-7
CASSPGQGVGELFF TGTGCCAGCTCACCGGGACAGGGAGTCGGGGAGCTGTTTTTT NA TRBV18 TRBD1 TRBJ2-2
CASSRRRYTDTQYF TGTGCCAGCAGCCGGCGGAGGTACACAGATACGCAGTATTTT NA TRBV6-1 NA TRBJ2-3
CASSEGGSNEKLFF TGTGCCAGCAGCGAAGGGGGCAGTAATGAAAAACTGTTTTTT NA TRBV6-7 TRBD1 TRBJ1-4
CASSLGRLLSAGNTIYF TGTGCCAGCAGTTTAGGACGGCTCCTTTCGGCTGGAAACACCATATATTTT many TRBV12-3/TRBV12-4 NA TRBJ1-3
CASSQWNSYNEQFF TGTGCCAGCAGCCAGTGGAACAGTTACAATGAGCAGTTCTTC NA TRBV3-1 NA TRBJ2-1
CASSRQGALSGANVLTF TGTGCCAGCAGCCGACAGGGGGCGCTTTCCGGGGCCAACGTCCTGACTTTC few TRBV6-1 TRBD1 TRBJ2-6
CASSQFMETQYF TGTGCCAGCAGCCAATTTATGGAGACCCAGTACTTC NA TRBV3-1 NA TRBJ2-5
CASSPRRGFQPQHF TGTGCCAGCAGCCCGCGTCGGGGGTTTCAGCCCCAGCATTTT few TRBV11-2 NA TRBJ1-5
CASRPGMGGTEAFF TGTGCCAGCAGACCGGGGATGGGTGGCACTGAAGCTTTCTTT NA TRBV12-3/TRBV12-4 NA TRBJ1-1
CASSLYAGGHRDTQYF TGTGCCAGCAGTTTATACGCGGGAGGGCACCGAGATACGCAGTATTTT NA TRBV28 TRBD2 TRBJ2-3
CASSRAESYNEQFF TGTGCCAGCTCCCGGGCGGAGTCCTACAATGAGCAGTTCTTC few TRBV28 NA TRBJ2-1
CASSSSGRALNIQYF TGTGCCAGCAGCTCTAGCGGGAGGGCCCTAAACATTCAGTACTTC NA TRBV11-2 TRBD2 TRBJ2-4
CASSYSFSGGRTDTQYF TGTGCCAGCAGTTACTCTTTCAGCGGGGGGCGGACCGATACGCAGTATTTT few TRBV6-5 TRBD2 TRBJ2-3
CSVGLPLGNEQFF TGCAGCGTGGGACTTCCCCTCGGGAATGAGCAGTTCTTC few TRBV29-1 NA TRBJ2-1
CASRYGLAGRNEQFF TGTGCCAGCAGGTACGGACTAGCGGGGCGCAATGAGCAGTTCTTC NA TRBV7-3 TRBD2 TRBJ2-1
CSARLLASTDTQYF TGCAGTGCTAGACTACTAGCTAGCACAGATACGCAGTATTTT few TRBV20-1 NA TRBJ2-3
CASSFGMTASSYEQYF TGCGCCAGCAGCTTTGGGATGACGGCGAGCTCCTACGAGCAGTACTTC few TRBV5-1 NA TRBJ2-7
CASSWGPGQRGSGYTF TGCGCCAGCAGCTGGGGACCGGGACAGCGAGGATCCGGCTACACCTTC NA TRBV5-1 TRBD1 TRBJ1-2
CASSLADRDNEQYF TGTGCCAGCAGCTTAGCTGACAGGGACAACGAGCAGTACTTC NA TRBV7-9 TRBD1 TRBJ2-7
CAWSQLLMNTEAFF TGTGCCTGGAGTCAACTGCTTATGAACACTGAAGCTTTCTTT NA TRBV30 NA TRBJ1-1
CASRGKVRNVEAFF TGTGCCAGCAGGGGAAAGGTGAGAAACGTTGAAGCTTTCTTT NA TRBV6-1 NA TRBJ1-1
CASSSDRGLYNEQFF TGTGCCAGCAGTTCAGACAGGGGTCTCTACAATGAGCAGTTCTTC NA TRBV6-2/TRBV6-3 TRBD1 TRBJ2-1
CSASVAGLTDTQYF TGCAGTGCTAGTGTTGCGGGCCTCACAGATACGCAGTATTTT once TRBV20-1 NA TRBJ2-3
CASSSVAGTGELFF TGTGCCAGCAGTTCCGTAGCGGGGACCGGGGAGCTGTTTTTT few TRBV12-3/TRBV12-4 TRBD2 TRBJ2-2
CASSLVWAEANTGELFF TGCGCCAGCAGCTTGGTTTGGGCAGAGGCGAACACCGGGGAGCTGTTTTTT many TRBV5-1 NA TRBJ2-2
CASTQTVGGTEAFF TGTGCCAGCACCCAGACAGTGGGCGGCACTGAAGCTTTCTTT NA TRBV28 NA TRBJ1-1
CSANKQGFPQAQYF TGCAGTGCTAACAAACAGGGGTTCCCCCAAGCCCAGTACTTC NA TRBV20-1 TRBD1 TRBJ2-5
CSATRLGRPYEQYF TGCAGTGCTACGCGACTGGGACGACCCTACGAGCAGTACTTC few TRBV20-1 NA TRBJ2-7
CASSLVASTDEQYF TGCGCCAGCAGCTTGGTGGCGTCGACCGACGAGCAGTACTTC NA TRBV5-1 NA TRBJ2-7
CATSAGWTDANEKLFF TGTGCCACCAGTGCGGGGTGGACAGACGCTAATGAAAAACTGTTTTTT few TRBV15 NA TRBJ1-4
CASSTGARTSNEQFF TGTGCCAGCAGTACAGGGGCGAGGACTAGCAATGAGCAGTTCTTC NA TRBV6-1 NA TRBJ2-1